This entry lists 7 T cell receptor beta chains sequenced from one sample in a study of T cell repertoires in cytomegalovirus infection. TCRdb redid the calling of the reads with MiXCR, one entry per CDR3 protein. The sample contains 43,000 or so distinct CDR3 sequences, approximately 20% of which appear only once. Their antigens are not known. This material consisted of CD8+ T cells from cultured PBMCs, taken from culture after CMV antigen stimulation. The source of these receptors is a human donor in good health (CMV status not recorded). Some clones in this sample may be carry-over from other donors' samples.

The V and J genes are TRBV20-1 and TRBJ2-7, with D possibly matching TRBD2 (5 bases). Trimming cost V 1 base and J 3 bases, with 13 bases left between them. Germline V lookup: CDR1 DFQATT, CDR2 SNEGSKA (reference sequence). The CDR3 runs to 14 residues. The CDR3 here is CSARALRAIYEQYF. The CDR3 nucleotides read TGCAGTGCTAGAGCTCTGCGGGCAATCTACGAGCAGTACTTC.

On this clonotype itself: One end of the junction is discordant with germline, which a read error may explain. V gene TRBV28 combines with J gene TRBJ2-2, with D possibly matching TRBD1 (6 bases). Germline assignment: CDR1 MDHEN and CDR2 SYDVKM. The CDR3 runs 13 residues. The CDR3 DNA sequence: TGTGCCGCGGACAGCACGAACATCGGGGAGCTGTTTTTT. It translates to CAADSTNIGELFF.

The rearrangement joins TRBV27 to TRBJ1-5; 10 bases match TRBD1. J was trimmed by 1 base and V by 5 bases; bases with no gene match: 2. CDR1 and CDR2 (germline): MNHEY, SMNVEV (reference sequence). This CDR3 region has 15 residues. CDR3 sequence (DNA): TGTGCCAGCAGTCCGGACAGGGGGAGCAATCAGCCCCAGCATTTT. It is translated as CASSPDRGSNQPQHF.

This clonotype was seen a single time. The chain combines TRBV11-2 with TRBJ2-7; 7 bases are shared with TRBD2. Germline V CDR1 and CDR2: SGHAT, FQNNGV. Trimming removed 2 bases from V and 3 bases from J; junction bases left unmatched: 7. The CDR3 is made up of 15 amino acids. The CDR3 here is CASSLLASGRYEQYF. The CDR3 DNA follows: TGTGCCAGCAGCTTATTGGCTAGCGGACGCTACGAGCAGTACTTC.

The table lists this clonotype with a few counts. The chain has TRBV5-6 and TRBJ2-4; TRBD1 matches 8 bases. In germline, CDR1 is SGHDT, CDR2 YYEEEE. The CDR3 totals 13 residues. V lost 5 bases, J lost 5 bases, and 3 bases stayed unmatched. The CDR3 DNA sequence: TGTGCCAGCAGATCGACAGGGGAAAACATTCAGTACTTC. Residues: CASRSTGENIQYF. Full variable domain (rest looked up from reference TRBV5-6 and TRBJ2-4): DAGVTQSPTHLIKTRGQQVTLRCSPKSGHDTVSWYQQALGQGPQFIFQYYEEEERQRGNFPDRFSGHQFPNYSSELNVNALLLGDSALYLCASRSTGENIQYFGAGTRLSVL.

This clonotype was seen only a few times. This sequence joins TRBV11-2 and TRBJ2-7; TRBD1 matches at 8 bases. The CDR3 spans 13 residues. CDR1 SGHAT and CDR2 FQNNGV come from the germline V gene. The trim removed 6 bases at V and 3 bases at J, leaving 4 bases unmatched. CDR3 DNA: TGTGCCAGCAGGGTGGGACAGGTCTACGAGCAGTACTTC. Residues: CASRVGQVYEQYF.

The V call is TRBV6-5, the J call TRBJ2-1; D remains unclear. The V and J ends lost 0 bases and 1 base respectively, with 16 bases between them. Germline V lookup: CDR1 MNHEY, CDR2 SVGAGI. The CDR3 is 18 amino acids. The CDR3 is CASSYSSIGSGSYNEQFF. The CDR3 DNA reads TGTGCCAGCAGTTACTCGTCGATCGGTTCAGGATCCTACAATGAGCAGTTCTTC.